This T cell receptor (beta chain) was obtained from a study of CD8+ T cells in alopecia areata. Isolated RNA was reverse transcribed into cDNA used as the sequencing template. The repertoire was sequenced with immunoSEQ multiplex PCR; TCRdb's copy has only in-frame clones and lacks some. This repertoire shows under 300,000 clones, roughly 69% found once; its top ten account for around 1.2%. A note on this clone: Its antigen is undetermined.

Findings and caveats of the study: Affected lesional scalp, above all in alopecia totalis/universalis, was more clonal than normal scalp. Although TCR sharing was seen in mice, sharing across patients was less clear, possibly for HLA-related reasons.

Alopecia areata patients provided lesional scalp punch biopsies and peripheral blood. PBMCs yielded sorted CD4+ and CD8+ T cells. The source of this sequence is a human donor with alopecia areata. This sample comprised CD4+ T cells sorted from blood, obtained at week 0.

As DNA, the CDR3 is TGTGCCAGCAGCACCTTCCCTTGGTACCAAGAGACCCAGTACTTC. Translating it yields CASSTFPWYQETQYF. The V gene is TRBV9, the J gene TRBJ2-5, with no clear D. The CDR3 has 15 residues. The germline V gene has CDR1 SGDLS and CDR2 YYNGEE. V lost 4 bases and J 0 bases, leaving 13 bases between the germline ends.